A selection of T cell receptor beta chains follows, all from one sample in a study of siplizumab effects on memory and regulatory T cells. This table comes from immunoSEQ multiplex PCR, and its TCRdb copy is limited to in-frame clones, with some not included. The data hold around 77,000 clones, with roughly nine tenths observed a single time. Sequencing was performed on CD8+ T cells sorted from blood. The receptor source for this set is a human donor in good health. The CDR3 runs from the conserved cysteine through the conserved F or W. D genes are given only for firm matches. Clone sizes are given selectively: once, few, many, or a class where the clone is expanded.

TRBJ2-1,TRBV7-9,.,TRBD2,CASSSGLADNEQFF,TGTGCCAGCAGCTCGGGACTAGCGGACAATGAGCAGTTCTTC
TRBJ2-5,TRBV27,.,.,CASSVREFQETQYF,TGTGCCAGCAGTGTAAGGGAGTTTCAAGAGACCCAGTACTTC
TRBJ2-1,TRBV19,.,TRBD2,CASVKIAGGHNEQFF,TGTGCCAGCGTTAAGATAGCGGGGGGGCACAATGAGCAGTTCTTC
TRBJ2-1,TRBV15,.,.,CATSRDGPDEQFF,TGTGCCACCAGCAGAGATGGACCGGATGAGCAGTTCTTC
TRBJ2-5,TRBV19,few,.,CASSMLLGPVAAQYF,TGTGCCAGTAGTATGCTTCTCGGCCCAGTGGCGGCCCAGTACTTC
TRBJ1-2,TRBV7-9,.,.,CASSFEVNYGYTF,TGTGCCAGCAGCTTCGAGGTCAACTATGGCTACACCTTC
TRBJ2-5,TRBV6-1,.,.,CASSDGLSGTQYF,TGTGCCAGCAGTGACGGTCTAAGCGGGACCCAGTACTTC
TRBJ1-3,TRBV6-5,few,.,CAIMRDSSGNTIYF,TGTGCCATCATGCGCGACAGCTCTGGAAACACCATATATTTT
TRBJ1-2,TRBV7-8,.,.,CASSLAGEGYTF,TGTGCCAGCAGCTTAGCTGGGGAGGGCTACACCTTC
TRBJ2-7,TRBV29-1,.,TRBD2,CSVVGRDDGSYEQYF,TGCAGCGTTGTGGGGAGGGACGACGGCTCCTACGAGCAGTACTTC
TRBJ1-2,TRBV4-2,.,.,CASSQDRVGYGYTF,TGTGCCAGCAGCCAAGACAGGGTAGGGTATGGCTACACCTTC
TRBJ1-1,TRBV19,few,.,CASSTRQYTEAFF,TGTGCCAGTAGTACAAGACAGTACACTGAAGCTTTCTTT
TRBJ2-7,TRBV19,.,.,CASTPEREQYF,TGTGCCAGTACCCCCGAGCGCGAGCAGTACTTC
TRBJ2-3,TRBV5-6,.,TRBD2,CASSLGLAGPPDTQYF,TGTGCCAGCAGCTTGGGACTAGCGGGTCCGCCGGATACGCAGTATTTT
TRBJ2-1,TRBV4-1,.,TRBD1,CASSQRTGDNEQFF,TGCGCCAGCAGCCAAAGGACAGGGGACAATGAGCAGTTCTTC
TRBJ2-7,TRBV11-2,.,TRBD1,CASSLSPFGTVYEQYF,TGTGCCAGCAGCTTAAGCCCCTTTGGGACAGTATACGAGCAGTACTTC
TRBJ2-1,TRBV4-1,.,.,CASSQDQVGDRSYNEQFF,TGCGCCAGCAGCCAAGATCAGGTTGGCGATAGATCCTACAATGAGCAGTTCTTC
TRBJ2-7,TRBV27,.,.,CASSLSGGTTYEQYF,TGTGCCAGCAGTTTAAGCGGCGGGACAACCTACGAGCAGTACTTC
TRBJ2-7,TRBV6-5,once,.,CASSYGSHEQYF,TGTGCCAGCAGTTACGGGTCCCACGAGCAGTACTTC
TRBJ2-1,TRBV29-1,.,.,CSVWRGSYNEQFF,TGCAGCGTATGGCGGGGCTCCTACAATGAGCAGTTCTTC
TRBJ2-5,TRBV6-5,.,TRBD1,CASRPDRGGTQYF,TGTGCCAGCAGACCAGACAGGGGAGGGACCCAGTACTTC
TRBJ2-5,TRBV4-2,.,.,CASSQDKLSLKTQYF,TGTGCCAGCAGCCAAGATAAGTTATCGTTAAAGACCCAGTACTTC
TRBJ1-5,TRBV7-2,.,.,CASSPRGGGSLNQPQHF,TGTGCCAGCAGCCCACGTGGGGGGGGATCCCTCAATCAGCCCCAGCATTTT
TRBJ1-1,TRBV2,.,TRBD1,CASSERGRRGETEAFF,TGTGCCAGCAGTGAGAGGGGGCGCAGGGGAGAAACTGAAGCTTTCTTT
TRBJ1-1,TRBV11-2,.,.,CASSLGITEAFF,TGTGCCAGCAGCTTAGGAATCACTGAAGCTTTCTTT
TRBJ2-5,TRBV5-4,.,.,CASTGETQETQYF,TGTGCCTCGACGGGGGAGACTCAAGAGACCCAGTACTTC
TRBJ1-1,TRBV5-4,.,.,CASEEYMNTEAFF,TGTGCCAGCGAGGAATACATGAACACTGAAGCTTTCTTT
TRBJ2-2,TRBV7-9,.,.,CASSLEQGNTGELFF,TGTGCCAGCAGCTTAGAACAGGGGAACACCGGGGAGCTGTTTTTT
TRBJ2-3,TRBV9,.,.,CASSTRDSGSTDTQYF,TGTGCCAGCAGCACCCGTGATAGCGGAAGCACAGATACGCAGTATTTT
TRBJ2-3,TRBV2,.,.,CASSEPDTQYF,TGTGCCAGCAGTGAACCGGATACGCAGTATTTT
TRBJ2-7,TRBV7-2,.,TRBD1,CASSPTGYEQYF,TGTGCCAGCAGCCCGACAGGGTATGAGCAGTACTTC
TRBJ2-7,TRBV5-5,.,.,CASSLVSGATYEQYF,TGTGCCAGCAGCTTGGTTTCAGGGGCCACCTACGAGCAGTACTTC
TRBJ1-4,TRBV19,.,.,CASSPWGESEKLFF,TGTGCCAGTAGCCCATGGGGAGAAAGCGAAAAACTGTTTTTT
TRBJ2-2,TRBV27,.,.,CASSVLAQFANTGELFF,TGTGCCAGCAGCGTTCTGGCGCAGTTCGCGAACACCGGGGAGCTGTTTTTT
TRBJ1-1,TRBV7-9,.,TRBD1,CASSIWTGGTEAFF,TGTGCCAGCAGCATATGGACAGGGGGCACTGAAGCTTTCTTT
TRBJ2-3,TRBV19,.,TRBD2,CASSSGLAGDTDTQYF,TGTGCCAGTAGTTCGGGACTAGCGGGAGATACAGATACGCAGTATTTT
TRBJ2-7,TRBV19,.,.,CASSYGTKYEQYF,TGTGCCAGTAGTTATGGGACAAAATACGAGCAGTACTTC
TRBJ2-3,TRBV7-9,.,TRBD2,CASSSTGLAITDTQYF,TGTGCCAGCAGCAGTACGGGACTAGCGATCACAGATACGCAGTATTTT
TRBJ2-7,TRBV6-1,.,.,CASSADREYEQYF,TGTGCCAGCAGTGCCGACAGAGAATACGAGCAGTACTTC
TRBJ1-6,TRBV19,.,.,CASSIEGSSYNSPLHF,TGTGCCAGTAGTATAGAGGGGAGCTCCTATAATTCACCCCTCCACTTT